This T cell receptor beta chain was identified in a study of T cells and Merkel cell carcinoma outcomes. Study-wide points: Reportedly, T-cell repertoire with density predicts Merkel cell carcinoma outcomes.

TCRdb's copy holds only in-frame clones and misses some; the assay was immunoSEQ multiplex PCR. The sample holds about 1,300 clones, 80% to 95% seen once. In the case of this clone: The target antigen is unknown.

With 5 bases removed from V and 2 bases from J, the gap between germline ends came to 18 bases. The germline V gene encodes CDR1 SGHRS and CDR2 YFSETQ. CDR3 length: 16 amino acids. V is TRBV5-1 and J is TRBJ2-3; possible D gene TRBD2, 5 bases. The sequenced sample was tumor tissue from Merkel cell carcinoma. The TCR sequence derives from a human donor with Merkel cell carcinoma. The CDR3 spells CASRRADPYPTDTQYF. The CDR3 DNA reads as TGCGCCAGCAGGAGGGCGGACCCTTATCCCACAGATACGCAGTATTTT.